One and the same sample provided the 16 T cell receptor beta chains below, sequenced in a study of T cell changes during pregnancy in multiple sclerosis. TCRdb keeps only in-frame clones here, not all; method: immunoSEQ multiplex PCR. The table has about 48,000 clones, approximately 92% seen once. The sample in question was CD4+ T cells from peripheral blood mononuclear cells, obtained in the second trimester of pregnancy. All receptors derive from a female donor in good health, enrolled as a control in a pregnancy study.

This chain uses TRBV19 with TRBJ2-2, with D maybe TRBD2 (7 bases). Germline CDR1 reads LNHDA; CDR2 reads SQIVND (reference sequence). V lost 6 bases to trimming and J lost 8 bases, with 19 bases between them. The CDR3 contains 15 residues. This CDR3 is CASRRRGASGGELFF. The CDR3 DNA is TGTGCCAGTAGGCGACGGGGGGCTTCCGGGGGGGAGCTGTTTTTT.

V usage is TRBV9 and J usage is TRBJ2-1; 7 nucleotides agree with TRBD2. Germline V lookup: CDR1 SGDLS, CDR2 YYNGEE. After removal of 5 bases from V and 9 bases from J, the junction contained 5 bases not matched to a gene. The CDR3 contains 12 residues. CDR3 residues: CASSRLAGEQFF. CDR3 sequence (DNA): TGTGCCAGCAGTCGACTAGCCGGTGAGCAGTTCTTC.

The chain joins TRBV28 to TRBJ1-2; no clear D gene. CDR1 and CDR2 from the germline V gene are MDHEN and SYDVKM. The CDR3 runs to 14 residues. V lost 6 bases, J lost 4 bases, and 15 bases lay in between. DNA of the CDR3: TGTGCCAGCAGCATGGCGGGGAACATCTATGGCTACACCTTC. Translation: CASSMAGNIYGYTF.

V and J are TRBV5-1 and TRBJ2-3, with a tentative D call TRBD2 (6 bases). This CDR3 spans 14 amino acids. V was trimmed by 0 bases and J by 7 bases, leaving 12 bases between them. CDR1 and CDR2 from the germline V gene are SGHRS and YFSETQ. DNA of the CDR3: TGCGCCAGCAGCTTGGGGAGGGTACAGAATACGCAGTATTTT. Protein product: CASSLGRVQNTQYF.

This sequence joins TRBV5-1 and TRBJ2-3; tentative D call: TRBD2 (5 bases). This CDR3 has 16 residues. The V end was cut by 3 bases, the J end by 2 bases, with 16 bases between. CDR1 and CDR2 (germline): SGHRS, YFSETQ. CDR3 coding DNA: TGCGCCAGCAGCTCCGGACTGAGCGGCTACACAGATACGCAGTATTTT. It translates to CASSSGLSGYTDTQYF.

The chain carries TRBV27 and TRBJ1-6, with 10 nucleotides matching TRBD1. Germline V gene sequence: CDR1 MNHEY, CDR2 SMNVEV (reference sequence). V trimming: 7 bases; J trimming: 7 bases; junction bases outside the gene matches: 1. The CDR3 covers 13 residues. CDR3 residues: CASTDRGNSPLHF. CDR3 in DNA: TGTGCCAGCACGGACAGGGGGAATTCACCCCTCCACTTT.

CDR3 bases: TGTGCCAGCAGCTTCAACGGGGAGACCCAGTACTTC. Protein sequence: CASSFNGETQYF. The gene calls are TRBV7-8 and TRBJ2-5, with D hard to call. Germline CDR1 and CDR2: SGHVS and FQNEAQ. V was trimmed by 3 bases and J by 5 bases, leaving 7 bases between them. CDR3 size: 12 residues. The full variable domain, with the rest looked up from reference TRBV7-8 and TRBJ2-5, is GAGVSQSPRYKVAKRGQDVALRCDPISGHVSLFWYQQALGQGPEFLTYFQNEAQLDKSGLPSDRFFAERPEGSVSTLKIQRTQQEDSAVYLCASSFNGETQYFGPGTRLLVL.

The chain links TRBV5-4 to TRBJ1-1, with 9 bases that match TRBD1. Germline V gene data show CDR1 as SGHNT and CDR2 as YYREEE (reference sequence). Trimming at V came to 3 bases and at J to 0 bases, leaving 6 bases not matched to a gene. The CDR3 runs 16 residues. CDR3 region: CASSSNRGRVNTEAFF. In DNA, the CDR3 is TGTGCCAGCAGCTCAAACAGGGGGCGGGTGAACACTGAAGCTTTCTTT.

The chain recombines TRBV7-9 with TRBJ2-5; TRBD1 agrees at 7 bases. The V segment lost 5 bases and the J segment 3 bases; nucleotides outside the gene matches: 3. Germline lookup yields CDR1 SEHNR and CDR2 FQNEAQ (reference sequence). The CDR3 runs to 13 residues. CDR3 in DNA: TGTGCCAGCAGCGTGGGGACAGAAGAGACCCAGTACTTC. This codes for CASSVGTEETQYF.

The chain links TRBV2 to TRBJ2-1; 11 bases fit TRBD2. From germline, CDR1 is SNHLY and CDR2 FYNNEI. The CDR3 contains 14 residues. V was clipped by 8 bases and J by 7 bases; unmatched bases: 7. CDR3 DNA: TGTGCCAGCTCCCGGCGGACTAGCGGGAATGAGCAGTTCTTC. This sequence encodes CASSRRTSGNEQFF.

This sequence joins TRBV5-4 and TRBJ1-6; 11 positions match TRBD1. Germline assignment: CDR1 SGHNT and CDR2 YYREEE (reference sequence). This CDR3 region has 16 residues. V shed 3 bases, J shed 10 bases, and the junction held 9 bases outside the gene matches. CDR3 sequence: CASSSGAGTGGSPLHF. The CDR3 region has the DNA TGTGCCAGCAGCTCGGGTGCCGGGACAGGGGGATCACCCCTCCACTTT.

This sequence joins TRBV4-1 and TRBJ1-1; D gene unclear. Trimming shortened V by 1 base and J by 9 bases, and 12 bases separated the two germline ends. Germline loops: CDR1 MGHRA, CDR2 YSYEKL. CDR3 length: 13 residues. The CDR3 region is CASSQAVREKAFF. For the CDR3, the DNA is TGCGCCAGCAGCCAAGCGGTGAGGGAAAAAGCTTTCTTT.

This chain uses TRBV5-1 with TRBJ1-4; D is undetermined. V lost 1 base and J lost 1, with 5 bases in between. Germline loops: CDR1 SGHRS, CDR2 YFSETQ. The CDR3 runs to 14 residues. The CDR3, as DNA: TGCGCCAGCAGCTTGCGGGGAACTAATGAAAAACTGTTTTTT. It yields the protein CASSLRGTNEKLFF.

V usage is TRBV6-1 and J usage is TRBJ2-3, with TRBD1 identical over 8 bases. V lost 3 bases, J lost 10 bases, and 9 bases stayed unmatched. Germline CDR1 and CDR2: MNHNS and SASEGT. There are 14 residues in the CDR3. CDR3 nucleotides: TGTGCCAGCAGTGATGGACAGGGCCCACGGGCGCAGTATTTT. It codes for CASSDGQGPRAQYF.

This clone was seen a few times. CDR3 nucleotides: TGCGCCAGCAGCTTGGCAGGACAGGGCACTGAAGCTTTCTTT. Residues: CASSLAGQGTEAFF. V and J are TRBV5-1 and TRBJ1-1, with TRBD1 matching over 8 bases. Per the germline V gene, CDR1 is SGHRS and CDR2 is YFSETQ. The ends lost 0 bases at V and 4 bases at J; junction bases unmatched: 2. This CDR3 has 14 amino acids. The full variable domain, its missing parts supplied by reference TRBV5-1 and TRBJ1-1, is KAGVTQTPRYLIKTRGQQVTLSCSPISGHRSVSWYQQTPGQGLQFLFEYFSETQRNKGNFPGRFSGRQFSNSRSEMNVSTLELGDSALYLCASSLAGQGTEAFFGQGTRLTVV.

This chain links TRBV7-2 with TRBJ2-2; tentatively, D is TRBD2 (5 bases). The germline V and J ends were trimmed by 5 bases and 3 bases, with 10 bases remaining between them. CDR1 and CDR2 from the germline V gene are SGHTA and FQGNSA. This CDR3 has 14 amino acids. The CDR3 DNA is TGTGCCAGCAGCCTTAGCGAGTACACCGGGGAGCTGTTTTTT. Encoded protein: CASSLSEYTGELFF. The variable domain in full, with the rest retrieved from reference TRBV7-2 and TRBJ2-2, is GAGVSQSPSNKVTEKGKDVELRCDPISGHTALYWYRQSLGQGLEFLIYFQGNSAPDKSGLPSDRFSAERTGGSVSTLTIQRTQQEDSAVYLCASSLSEYTGELFFGEGSRLTVL.